This T cell receptor beta chain was identified during a study of blood T cells in healthy people across ages. Trimming took 6 bases from V and 0 from J, leaving 13 bases between them. Germline V gene data show CDR1 as LGHNA and CDR2 as YNFKEQ. This CDR3 has 15 residues. PBMCs, at least 7 million per sample, were isolated. On this clonotype: Its target is unknown.

Combining a sample-barcoded 5' primer with a J-beta primer mix, a second PCR ran for roughly 7 to 11 cycles. A template-switch adaptor with 12 random nucleotides tagged each cDNA molecule. MiXCR, applied by TCRdb to the 5' RACE reads, yields one record per CDR3 protein. The sample has 1.5 million or so distinct CDR3 sequences; around 42% are singletons. Study results and caveats: There was a strong correlation between TCR beta diversity and naive T cell percentage. Reliance upon unsorted PBMCs precluded definitive naive versus antigen-experienced comparison.

The sequence came from a woman aged 18 to 35 in good health. This chain uses TRBV4-2 with TRBJ2-3; D is possibly TRBD2 (5 bases). Sequenced material: blood. The DNA for the CDR3 is TGTGCCAGCAGAAAAACAGCGGATAGCACAGATACGCAGTATTTT. This encodes CASRKTADSTDTQYF.